The 18 T cell receptor beta chains reported below all come from one sample, sequenced in a study of human thymus T cells. The assay was immunoSEQ multiplex PCR, and TCRdb's table has in-frame clones only and misses some. In the table there are 45,000 to 50,000 clones, 95% of which are singletons. The sample consisted of blood. The receptors come from a girl less than two years old with a congenital heart defect but otherwise immunologically healthy.

This chain connects TRBV2 to TRBJ2-2, with 9 nucleotides matching TRBD1. CDR3 length equals 14 residues. After removal of 4 bases from V and 5 bases from J, the junction contained 2 bases not matched to a gene. Germline V lookup: CDR1 SNHLY, CDR2 FYNNEI. The CDR3 protein is CASSGQGGTGELFF. The CDR3 region has the DNA TGTGCCAGCAGTGGACAGGGGGGTACCGGGGAGCTGTTTTTT. The variable domain in full, completed from reference TRBV2 and TRBJ2-2, reads EPEVTQTPSHQVTQMGQEVILRCVPISNHLYFYWYRQILGQKVEFLVSFYNNEISEKSEIFDDQFSVERPDGSNFTLKIRSTKLEDSAMYFCASSGQGGTGELFFGEGSRLTVL.

This clone was seen a single time. The V gene is TRBV7-6, the J gene TRBJ2-2; 7 nucleotides agree with TRBD2. In germline, CDR1 is SGHVS, CDR2 FNYEAQ. CDR3 size: 16 residues. V shed 1 base and J 5 bases; nucleotides not matched to a gene: 7. Written as DNA, the CDR3 is TGTGCCAGCAGCTTAGGGGCGGGAGCGGGAACCGGGGAGCTGTTTTTT. This sequence encodes CASSLGAGAGTGELFF.

CDR3 in DNA: TGTGCCAGCAGTTTCCCACAGCAAGAGACCCAGTACTTC. It yields the protein CASSFPQQETQYF. The V gene is TRBV28, the J gene TRBJ2-5; D gene ambiguous. From germline, CDR1 is MDHEN and CDR2 SYDVKM. V lost 3 bases to trimming and J lost 2 bases, with 7 bases between them. CDR3 size: 13 residues.

V usage is TRBV7-2 and J usage is TRBJ2-7; 7 positions agree with TRBD2. The CDR3 runs 14 residues. V trimming: 0 bases; J trimming: 2 bases; junction bases outside the gene matches: 1. Germline assignment: CDR1 SGHTA and CDR2 FQGNSA. CDR3 sequence (DNA): TGTGCCAGCAGCTTAGCGGGGGGGGCCTACGAGCAGTACTTC. Translated: CASSLAGGAYEQYF. The full variable domain, in which reference TRBV7-2 and TRBJ2-7 provide the parts outside the CDR3, is GAGVSQSPSNKVTEKGKDVELRCDPISGHTALYWYRQSLGQGLEFLIYFQGNSAPDKSGLPSDRFSAERTGGSVSTLTIQRTQQEDSAVYLCASSLAGGAYEQYFGPGTRLTVT.

The chain is built from TRBV16 and TRBJ2-1, with 7 bases aligning to TRBD2. This CDR3 comprises 16 residues. V gave up 3 bases and J gave up 0 bases; unmatched junction bases: 5. Germline V gene sequence: CDR1 KGHSY, CDR2 FQNENV. The CDR3 coding sequence is TGTGCCAGCAGCCACCAGCTAGCGGCCTCCTACAATGAGCAGTTCTTC. Translation gives CASSHQLAASYNEQFF.

This sequence joins TRBV27 and TRBJ2-3; a possible D gene is TRBD1 (6 bases). From germline, CDR1 is MNHEY and CDR2 SMNVEV (reference sequence). The CDR3 runs 17 residues. V was clipped by 6 bases and J by 1 base, with 20 bases between them. CDR3 amino acids: CASRNWTVLGGTDTQYF. DNA for the CDR3: TGTGCCAGCAGAAACTGGACAGTCTTGGGCGGCACAGATACGCAGTATTTT.

The V and J genes are TRBV30 and TRBJ2-6; 7 bases line up with TRBD1. V lost 8 bases, J lost 2 bases, and 15 bases stayed unmatched. The CDR3 has 17 amino acids. Germline loops: CDR1 GTSNPN, CDR2 SVGIG (reference sequence). CDR3 sequence reads: CARKPRTGLPGANVLTF. For the CDR3, the DNA is TGTGCCAGAAAACCTAGGACAGGATTACCTGGGGCCAACGTCCTGACTTTC.

The rearrangement links TRBV27 to TRBJ2-2; D ambiguous. V dropped 3 bases and J dropped 7 bases, with 9 bases sitting between them. Per the germline V gene, CDR1 is MNHEY and CDR2 is SMNVEV (reference sequence). The CDR3 contains 13 residues. CDR3 DNA sequence: TGTGCCAGCAGTTTTGGTAGCCTCGGGGAGCTGTTTTTT. As protein: CASSFGSLGELFF.

The chain employs TRBV5-1 and TRBJ2-1; D gene uncertain. Trimming removed 3 bases at V and 6 bases at J, with 7 bases between. CDR3 size: 12 residues. Germline values: CDR1 SGHRS, CDR2 YFSETQ. Written as DNA, the CDR3 is TGCGCCAGCAGCTCCTTTGGCAATGAGCAGTTCTTC. Amino acids: CASSSFGNEQFF.

The V call is TRBV28, the J call TRBJ2-7; 8 nucleotides align to TRBD2. Per germline, CDR1 MDHEN and CDR2 SYDVKM. The CDR3 length is 12 residues. Trimming removed 10 bases from V and 4 bases from J; junction bases left unmatched: 6. This chain's CDR3 is CATGTSSYEQYF. The DNA of the CDR3 is TGTGCCACCGGGACTAGTAGTTACGAGCAGTACTTC. The entire variable domain, with the rest obtained from reference TRBV28 and TRBJ2-7, is as follows: DVKVTQSSRYLVKRTGEKVFLECVQDMDHENMFWYRQDPGLGLRLIYFSYDVKMKEKGDIPEGYSVSREKKERFSLILESASTNQTSMYLCATGTSSYEQYFGPGTRLTVT.

This clone was observed once. This rearrangement joins TRBV30 to TRBJ2-7, with a possible D match to TRBD2 (5 bases). V shed 0 bases and J shed 3 bases, with 9 bases lying between them. The germline V gene encodes CDR1 GTSNPN and CDR2 SVGIG (reference sequence). The CDR3 covers 13 residues. DNA for the CDR3: TGTGCCTGGAGTGTACTAGGGTTCTACGAGCAGTACTTC. Encoded protein: CAWSVLGFYEQYF.

The V and J genes are TRBV5-1 and TRBJ2-2; maybe TRBD2 (6 bases). V shed 6 bases and J shed 1 base, with 13 bases lying between them. Germline V gives CDR1 SGHRS, CDR2 YFSETQ. This CDR3 is 15 amino acids long. DNA of the CDR3: TGCGCCAGCACTATGAAGGAGGGGAACACCGGGGAGCTGTTTTTT. Amino acids: CASTMKEGNTGELFF.

The chain recombines TRBV7-2 with TRBJ2-3, with 8 bases aligning to TRBD2. The CDR3 runs to 16 residues. The trim removed 1 base at V and 3 bases at J, leaving 6 bases unmatched. Looked up from germline, CDR1 is SGHTA and CDR2 is FQGNSA. The CDR3 sequence is CASSLGAGGWTDTQYF. The DNA for the CDR3 is TGTGCCAGCAGCTTAGGGGCGGGAGGATGGACAGATACGCAGTATTTT. The full variable domain, rest sourced from reference TRBV7-2 and TRBJ2-3, is GAGVSQSPSNKVTEKGKDVELRCDPISGHTALYWYRQSLGQGLEFLIYFQGNSAPDKSGLPSDRFSAERTGGSVSTLTIQRTQQEDSAVYLCASSLGAGGWTDTQYFGPGTRLTVL.

The CDR3 DNA is TGCGCCAGCAGTGATTCTACGTCGGATACGCAGTATTTT. Protein sequence: CASSDSTSDTQYF. This chain links TRBV10-1 with TRBJ2-3; D is undetermined. The V and J ends lost 3 bases and 6 bases respectively, with 10 bases between them. The germline V gene has CDR1 WNHNN and CDR2 SYGVQD (reference sequence). The CDR3 spans 13 residues.

The chain uses TRBV7-9 and TRBJ2-3; D not certain. The CDR3 is 13 residues long. Trimming cost V 5 bases and J 0 bases, with 6 bases left between them. Germline V gene sequence: CDR1 SEHNR, CDR2 FQNEAQ (reference sequence). The chain's CDR3 is CASSPDSTDTQYF. CDR3 in DNA: TGTGCCAGCAGCCCTGACAGCACAGATACGCAGTATTTT.

The genes are TRBV18 and TRBJ1-5; no clear D gene. The V and J ends lost 1 base and 2 bases respectively, with 3 bases between them. Per the germline V gene, CDR1 is KGHSH and CDR2 is LQKENI. The CDR3 runs 13 residues. The CDR3 loop is CASSPQGNQPQHF. CDR3 bases: TGTGCCAGCTCACCACAGGGCAATCAGCCCCAGCATTTT.

Concerning this clone: The junction departs from germline at one end; a sequencing error may be responsible. The chain uses TRBV7-7 and TRBJ2-1; D gene uncertain. The CDR3 totals 16 residues. Germline values: CDR1 SSHAT, CDR2 FNYEAQ (reference sequence). CDR3 sequence (DNA): TGTGCTAGCAGCTTAGTTGTATCAAGGAGTTACAATGAGCAGTTCTTC. This encodes CASSLVVSRSYNEQFF.

This chain uses TRBV27 with TRBJ2-6; D call uncertain. The CDR3 loop spans 12 amino acids. The V gene's germline CDR1 is MNHEY and CDR2 SMNVEV (reference sequence). Between the trimmed V and J ends, which lost 2 bases and 17 bases, there was a span of 13 bases. The CDR3 coding sequence is TGTGCCAGCAGTTTAATTGGAACTGGCTTGACTTTC. This gives the protein CASSLIGTGLTF.